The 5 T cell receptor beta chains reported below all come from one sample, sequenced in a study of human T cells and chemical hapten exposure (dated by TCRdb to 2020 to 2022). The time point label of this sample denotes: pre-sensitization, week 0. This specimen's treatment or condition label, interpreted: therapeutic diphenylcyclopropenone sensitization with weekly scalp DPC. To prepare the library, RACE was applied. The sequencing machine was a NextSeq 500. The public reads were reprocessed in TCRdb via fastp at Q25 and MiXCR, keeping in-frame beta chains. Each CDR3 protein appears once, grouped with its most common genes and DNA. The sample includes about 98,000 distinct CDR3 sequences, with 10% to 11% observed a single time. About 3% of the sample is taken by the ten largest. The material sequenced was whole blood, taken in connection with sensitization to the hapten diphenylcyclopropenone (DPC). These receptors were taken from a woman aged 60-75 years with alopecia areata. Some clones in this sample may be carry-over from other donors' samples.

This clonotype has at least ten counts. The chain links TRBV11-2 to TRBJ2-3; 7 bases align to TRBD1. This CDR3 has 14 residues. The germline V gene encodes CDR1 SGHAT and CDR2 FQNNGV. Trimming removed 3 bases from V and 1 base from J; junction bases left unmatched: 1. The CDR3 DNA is TGTGCCAGCAGCTTCACAGGGGGCACAGATACGCAGTATTTT. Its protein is CASSFTGGTDTQYF.

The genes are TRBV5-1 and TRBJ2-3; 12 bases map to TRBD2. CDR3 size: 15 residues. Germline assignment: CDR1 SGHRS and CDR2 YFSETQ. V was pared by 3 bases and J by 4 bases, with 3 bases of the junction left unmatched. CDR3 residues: CASSSGLAGSDTQYF. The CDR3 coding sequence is TGCGCCAGCAGCTCAGGACTAGCGGGATCAGATACGCAGTATTTT. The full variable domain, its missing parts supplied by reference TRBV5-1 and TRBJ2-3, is KAGVTQTPRYLIKTRGQQVTLSCSPISGHRSVSWYQQTPGQGLQFLFEYFSETQRNKGNFPGRFSGRQFSNSRSEMNVSTLELGDSALYLCASSSGLAGSDTQYFGPGTRLTVL.

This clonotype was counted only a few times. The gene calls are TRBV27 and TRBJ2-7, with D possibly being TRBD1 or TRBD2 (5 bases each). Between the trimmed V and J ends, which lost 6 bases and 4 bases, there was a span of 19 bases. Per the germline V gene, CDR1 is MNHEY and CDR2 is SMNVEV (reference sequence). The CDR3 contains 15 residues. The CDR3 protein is CASSPPGPALYEQYF. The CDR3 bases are TGTGCCAGCAGCCCGCCGGGACCAGCTTTGTACGAGCAGTACTTC.

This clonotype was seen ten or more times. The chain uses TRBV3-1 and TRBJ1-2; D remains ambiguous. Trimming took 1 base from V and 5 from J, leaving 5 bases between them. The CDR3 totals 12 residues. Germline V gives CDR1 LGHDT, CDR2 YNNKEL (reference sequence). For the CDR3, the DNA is TGTGCCAGCAGCCAAGGGGGTTATGGCTACACCTTC. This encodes CASSQGGYGYTF.

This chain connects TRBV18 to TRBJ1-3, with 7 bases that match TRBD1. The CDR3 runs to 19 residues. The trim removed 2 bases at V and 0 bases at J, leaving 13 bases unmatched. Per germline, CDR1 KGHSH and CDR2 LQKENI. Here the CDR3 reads CASSPTDRRIPISGNTIYF. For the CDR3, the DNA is TGTGCCAGCTCACCAACGGACAGGCGTATCCCGATCTCTGGAAACACCATATATTTT.